These T cell receptor beta chains were read from a single sample in a study of blood T cell repertoires in COVID-19. This table comes from immunoSEQ multiplex PCR, and its TCRdb copy is limited to in-frame clones, with some not included. The data show approximately 300,000 clones, 75% to 95% seen once. The sample consisted of peripheral blood. These receptor sequences come from a woman younger than 45 with COVID-19, enrolled during active disease. Both conserved end residues are part of each CDR3. D genes are given only for firm matches. Not all rows give a size; the values are once, few, many and, for expanded clones, a class.

v_gene	abundance	j_gene	d_gene	CDR3nt	CDR3aa
TRBV18	once	TRBJ2-1	TRBD2	TGTGCCAGCTCACCCTTCAGCGGGAGGGGCGATGAGCAGTTCTTC	CASSPFSGRGDEQFF
TRBV4-1	.	TRBJ1-1	.	TGCGCCAGCAGCCGCCAAGGGGGCACTGAAGCTTTCTTT	CASSRQGGTEAFF
TRBV7-9	.	TRBJ2-5	TRBD2	TGTGCCAGCAGCTTACGCGGCGGGGGGCTTGAAGAGACCCAGTACTTC	CASSLRGGGLEETQYF
TRBV28	.	TRBJ2-5	TRBD1	TGTGCCAGCAGTCCTTACGGGACAGGGGGGAGGGGGACCCAGTACTTC	CASSPYGTGGRGTQYF
TRBV19	.	TRBJ2-2	.	TGTGCCAGTAGTGCGGGCCTGGGCACCGGGGAGCTGTTTTTT	CASSAGLGTGELFF
TRBV19	.	TRBJ2-6	.	TGTGCCAGTAGTATCCACAGGCAGAGCCCAGGGGGGGCCAACGTCCTGACTTTC	CASSIHRQSPGGANVLTF
TRBV19	.	TRBJ1-1	.	TGTGCCACCCGGAACACTGAAGCTTTCTTT	CATRNTEAFF
TRBV7-2	.	TRBJ2-1	TRBD1	TGTGCCAGCAGGTCTGACAGGGAAGAGCAGTTCTTC	CASRSDREEQFF
TRBV10-3	.	TRBJ1-2	TRBD1	TGTGCCATCAGGAGGACAGGGGAGACCTATGGCTACACCTTC	CAIRRTGETYGYTF
TRBV6-2/TRBV6-3	.	TRBJ2-7	.	TGTGCCAGCAGTTACGTTCAGGGCTCCTACGAGCAGTACTTC	CASSYVQGSYEQYF
TRBV3-1/TRBV3-2	.	TRBJ2-7	.	TGTGCCAGCAGCCAGGTGCGGGCCTACGAGCAGTACTTC	CASSQVRAYEQYF
TRBV5-4	.	TRBJ1-4	.	TGTGCCAGCAGCTTGGGGCCTAATGAAAAACTGTTTTTT	CASSLGPNEKLFF
TRBV25-1	many	TRBJ1-6	.	TGTGCCAGCAGTGATTACGAGAAACAGATAAATTCACCCCTCCACTTT	CASSDYEKQINSPLHF